This TCR beta chain was identified in a study of shared clonotypes between healthy human individuals. Study-level results: Clonotypes not shared had lower generation probabilities than those common to all four donors.

Only in-frame clones appear in the TCRdb table, and some are missing; sequencing was by immunoSEQ multiplex PCR. Of over a million clones listed, roughly 96% are singletons. Note on this clone: What it binds is not known.

This sequence was found in a man in his thirties or forties in good health. Input material: naive CD4+ T cells sorted from blood. Subset here: CD45RA+ positively selected.

The CDR3 bases are TGTGCCAGCAGCGCCCAGGACGGGGGGGAGACCCAGTACTTC. Its translation is CASSAQDGGETQYF. The chain links TRBV9 to TRBJ2-5; 7 bases match TRBD2. The J segment lost 5 bases and the V segment lost 3 bases, leaving 7 bases of the junction unmatched. The CDR3 is 14 amino acids. Germline V CDR1 and CDR2: SGDLS, YYNGEE.